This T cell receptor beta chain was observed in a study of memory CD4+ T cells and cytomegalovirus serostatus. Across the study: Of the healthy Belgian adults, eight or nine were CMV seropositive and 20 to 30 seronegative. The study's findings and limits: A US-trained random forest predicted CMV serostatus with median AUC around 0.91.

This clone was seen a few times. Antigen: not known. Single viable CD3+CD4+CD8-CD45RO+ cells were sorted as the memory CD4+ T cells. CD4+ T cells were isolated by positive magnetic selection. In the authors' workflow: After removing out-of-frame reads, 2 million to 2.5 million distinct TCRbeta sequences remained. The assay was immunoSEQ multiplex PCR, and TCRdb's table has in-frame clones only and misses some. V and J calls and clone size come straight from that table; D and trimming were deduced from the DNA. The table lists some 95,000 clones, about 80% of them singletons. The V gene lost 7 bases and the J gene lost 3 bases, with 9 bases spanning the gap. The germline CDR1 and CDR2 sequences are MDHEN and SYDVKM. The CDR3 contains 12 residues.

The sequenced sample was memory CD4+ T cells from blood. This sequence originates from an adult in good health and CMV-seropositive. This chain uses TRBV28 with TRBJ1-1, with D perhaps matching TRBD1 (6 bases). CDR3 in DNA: TGTGCCAGCAAACGACAGGACACTGAAGCTTTCTTT. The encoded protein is CASKRQDTEAFF.